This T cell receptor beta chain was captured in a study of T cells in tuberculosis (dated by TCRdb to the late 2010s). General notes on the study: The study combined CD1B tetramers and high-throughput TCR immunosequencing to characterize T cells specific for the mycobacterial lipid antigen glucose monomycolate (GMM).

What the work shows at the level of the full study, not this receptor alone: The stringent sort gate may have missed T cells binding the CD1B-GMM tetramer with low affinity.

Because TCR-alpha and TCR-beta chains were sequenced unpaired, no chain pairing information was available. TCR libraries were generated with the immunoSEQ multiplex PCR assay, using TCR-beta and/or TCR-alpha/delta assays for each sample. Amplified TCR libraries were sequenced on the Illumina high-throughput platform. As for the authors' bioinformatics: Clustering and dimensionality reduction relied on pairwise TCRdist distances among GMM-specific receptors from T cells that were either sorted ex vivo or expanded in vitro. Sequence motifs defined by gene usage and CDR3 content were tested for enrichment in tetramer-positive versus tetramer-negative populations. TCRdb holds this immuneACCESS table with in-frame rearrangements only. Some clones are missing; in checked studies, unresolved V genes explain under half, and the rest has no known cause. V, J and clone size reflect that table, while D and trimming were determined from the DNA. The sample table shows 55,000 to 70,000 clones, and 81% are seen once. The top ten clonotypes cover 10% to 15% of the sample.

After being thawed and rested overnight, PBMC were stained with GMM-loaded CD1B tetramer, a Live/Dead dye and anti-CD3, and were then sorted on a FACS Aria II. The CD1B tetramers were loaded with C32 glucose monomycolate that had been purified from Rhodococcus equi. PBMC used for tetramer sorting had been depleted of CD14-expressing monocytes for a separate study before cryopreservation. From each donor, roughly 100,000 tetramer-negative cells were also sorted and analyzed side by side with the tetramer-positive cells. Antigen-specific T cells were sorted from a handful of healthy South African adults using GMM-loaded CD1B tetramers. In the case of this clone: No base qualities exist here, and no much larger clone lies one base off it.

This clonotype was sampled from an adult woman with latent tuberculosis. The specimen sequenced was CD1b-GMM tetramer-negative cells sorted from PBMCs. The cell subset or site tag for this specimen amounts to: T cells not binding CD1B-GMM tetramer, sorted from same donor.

The nucleotide sequence is given as TGTGCCTGGAGTGTACAAAGGACAGGGATTCGGGAGCAGTACTTC. Its protein reads: CAWSVQRTGIREQYF. This receptor chain uses TRBV30 and TRBJ2-7, with 8 bases in between that match TRBD1. CDR1 is given as GTSNPN and CDR2 as SVGIG, both from the germline V gene (reference sequence). From the cysteine up to the phenylalanine, the CDR3 has a length of 15 residues. Kept here is only the CDR3 DNA, which spans 45 bases and is read in frame from base 1. Trimming removed 0 bases from V and 7 bases from J; the gene matches leave 11 bases unexplained.